This T cell receptor (beta chain) was sequenced in a study of OX40 agonist ivuxolimab in advanced cancers. Study at large: Patients assigned to dose escalation were diagnosed with hepatocellular carcinoma, melanoma, renal cell or head and neck cancer.

The CDR3 extends over 14 amino acids. Sequenced by immunoSEQ multiplex PCR; TCRdb stores in-frame clones only, minus some. The sample records around 15,000 clones, around four fifths being singletons. V is TRBV21-1 and J is TRBJ2-3; the table names TRBD2, a call not compared with the DNA. TRBV21-1 is deemed a pseudogene. The sample here was CD4+ or CD8+ T cells sorted from blood, taken in a trial of the OX40 agonist ivuxolimab. The TCR sequence derives from an adult with an advanced solid tumor such as melanoma, head and neck, liver or kidney cancer. CDR3 coding DNA: TGTGCCAGCAGTCTCTACCCTAGCACAGATACGCAGTATTTT. It translates to CASSLYPSTDTQYF.